This entry describes one T cell receptor beta chain. Its antigen is unknown. The CDR3 is 15 residues long. CDR1 and CDR2 (germline): MDHEN, SYDVKM. The germline V and J ends were trimmed by 3 bases and 5 bases, with 14 bases remaining between them. Quantitative 5'-RACE was performed with molecular barcodes, and it yielded the TCR beta libraries. TCRdb reanalysed the 5' RACE reads using MiXCR and keeps one entry per CDR3 protein. The sample includes about 700,000 distinct CDR3 sequences, over 15% of them seen just once. This entry belongs to a study of CD8 T cells in ankylosing spondylitis. Findings and limits, study-wide: A TCR beta motif of under ten highly homologous variants appeared characteristic of ankylosing spondylitis blood. Significant enrichment of disease-linked clones was reported in matched ankylosing spondylitis synovial fluid.

This TCR was recovered from a male donor with ankylosing spondylitis. The chain is built from TRBV28 and TRBJ1-3, with D perhaps TRBD1 (5 bases). The sequenced sample was blood, either unsorted or a sorted T cell fraction (not recorded which). CDR3 sequence reads: CASSFGGVQRNTIYF. The CDR3 coding sequence is TGTGCCAGCAGTTTTGGGGGAGTACAGAGAAACACCATATATTTT.